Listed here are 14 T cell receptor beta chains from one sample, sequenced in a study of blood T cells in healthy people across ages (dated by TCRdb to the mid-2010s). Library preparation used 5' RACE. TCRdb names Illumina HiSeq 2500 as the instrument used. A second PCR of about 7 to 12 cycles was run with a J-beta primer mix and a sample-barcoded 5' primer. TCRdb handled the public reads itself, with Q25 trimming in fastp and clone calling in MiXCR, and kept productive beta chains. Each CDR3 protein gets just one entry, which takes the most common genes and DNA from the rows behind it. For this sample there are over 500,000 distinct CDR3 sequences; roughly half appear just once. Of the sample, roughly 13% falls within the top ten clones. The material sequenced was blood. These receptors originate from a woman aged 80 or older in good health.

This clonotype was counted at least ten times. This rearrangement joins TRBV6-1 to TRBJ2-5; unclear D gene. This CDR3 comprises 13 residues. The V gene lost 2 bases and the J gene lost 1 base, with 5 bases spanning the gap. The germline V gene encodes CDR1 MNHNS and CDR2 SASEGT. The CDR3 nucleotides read TGTGCCAGCAGTGAACACCTCCAAGAGACCCAGTACTTC. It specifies CASSEHLQETQYF.

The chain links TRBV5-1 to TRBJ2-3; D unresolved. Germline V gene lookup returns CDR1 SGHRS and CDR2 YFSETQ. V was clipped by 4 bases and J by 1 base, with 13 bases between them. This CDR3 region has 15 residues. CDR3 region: CASSTFALGTDTQYF. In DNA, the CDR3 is TGCGCCAGCAGCACTTTTGCGTTAGGCACAGATACGCAGTATTTT.

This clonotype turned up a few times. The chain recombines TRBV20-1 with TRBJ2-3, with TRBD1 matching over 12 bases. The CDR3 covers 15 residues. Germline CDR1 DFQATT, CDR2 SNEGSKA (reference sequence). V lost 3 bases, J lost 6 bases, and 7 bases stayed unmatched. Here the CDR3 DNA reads TGCAGTGCTAGCCCCGGGACAGGGGGCGCGGATACGCAGTATTTT. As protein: CSASPGTGGADTQYF.

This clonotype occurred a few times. CDR3 region: CAWSVRAGGADTQYF. In nucleotides, the CDR3 is TGTGCCTGGAGTGTACGAGCGGGAGGGGCAGATACGCAGTATTTT. The chain uses TRBV30 and TRBJ2-3; 10 bases agree with TRBD2. The trim removed 0 bases at V and 4 bases at J, leaving 4 bases unmatched. The V gene's germline CDR1 is GTSNPN and CDR2 SVGIG (reference sequence). The length of the CDR3 is 15 residues.

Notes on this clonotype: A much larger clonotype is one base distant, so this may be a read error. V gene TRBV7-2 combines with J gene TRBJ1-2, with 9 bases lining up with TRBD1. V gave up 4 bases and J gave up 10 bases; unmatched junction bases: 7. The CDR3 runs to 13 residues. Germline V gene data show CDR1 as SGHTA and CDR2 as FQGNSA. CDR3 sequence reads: CASSYSDRGDYTF. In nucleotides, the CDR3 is TGTGCCAGCAGCTACTCGGACAGGGGTGACTACACCTTC. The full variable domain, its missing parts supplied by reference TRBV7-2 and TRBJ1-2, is GAGVSQSPSNKVTEKGKDVELRCDPISGHTALYWYRQSLGQGLEFLIYFQGNSAPDKSGLPSDRFSAERTGGSVSTLTIQRTQQEDSAVYLCASSYSDRGDYTFGSGTRLTVV.

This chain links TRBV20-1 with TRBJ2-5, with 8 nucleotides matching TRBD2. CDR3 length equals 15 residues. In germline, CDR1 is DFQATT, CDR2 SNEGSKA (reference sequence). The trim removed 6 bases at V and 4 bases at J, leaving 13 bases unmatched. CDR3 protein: CSAVAGTAGLETQYF. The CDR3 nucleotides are TGCAGTGCAGTAGCGGGGACGGCCGGGTTAGAGACCCAGTACTTC.

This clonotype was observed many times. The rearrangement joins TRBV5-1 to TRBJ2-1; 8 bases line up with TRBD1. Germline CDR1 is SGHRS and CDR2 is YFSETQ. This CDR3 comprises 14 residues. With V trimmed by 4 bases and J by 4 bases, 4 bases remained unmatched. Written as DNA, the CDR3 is TGCGCCAGCAGCGAGGGACAGGAATACAATGAGCAGTTCTTC. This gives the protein CASSEGQEYNEQFF.

CDR3 in amino acids: CSASGSGQETQYF. The CDR3 region has the DNA TGCAGTGCCAGTGGGAGCGGCCAAGAGACCCAGTACTTC. This chain connects TRBV20-1 to TRBJ2-5, with D tentatively TRBD2 (5 bases). Trimming shortened V by 6 bases and J by 1 base, and 12 bases separated the two germline ends. Germline V CDR1 and CDR2: DFQATT, SNEGSKA (reference sequence). The CDR3 has 13 amino acids.

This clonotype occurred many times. The CDR3: CASSRGVNTGELFF. In DNA form, the CDR3 reads TGTGCCAGCAGTCGCGGGGTCAACACCGGGGAGCTGTTTTTT. The rearrangement uses TRBV6-5 and TRBJ2-2, with D possibly TRBD2 on 6 matching bases. CDR3 size: 14 residues. Trimming pared 5 bases from V and 2 bases from J, leaving 9 bases between. Germline CDR1 MNHEY, CDR2 SVGAGI.

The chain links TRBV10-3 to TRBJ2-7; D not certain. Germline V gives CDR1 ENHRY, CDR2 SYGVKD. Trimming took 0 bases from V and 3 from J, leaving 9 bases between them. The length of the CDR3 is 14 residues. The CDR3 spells CAISESSRNYEQYF. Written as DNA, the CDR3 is TGTGCCATCAGTGAGTCGTCTCGAAACTACGAGCAGTACTTC.

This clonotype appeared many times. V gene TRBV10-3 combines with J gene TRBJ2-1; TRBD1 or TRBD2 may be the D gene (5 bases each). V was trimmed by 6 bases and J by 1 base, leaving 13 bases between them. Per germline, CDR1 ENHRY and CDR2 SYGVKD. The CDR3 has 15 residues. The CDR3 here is CAISGTPNSYNEQFF. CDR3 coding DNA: TGTGCCATCAGCGGGACGCCGAATTCCTACAATGAGCAGTTCTTC.

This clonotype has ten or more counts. CDR3 in amino acids: CASSEGTYEQYF. In DNA, the CDR3 is TGTGCCAGCAGTGAGGGAACCTACGAGCAGTACTTC. The V gene is TRBV6-1, the J gene TRBJ2-7, with D unclear. The CDR3 is 12 residues long. The V and J ends lost 3 bases and 2 bases respectively, with 5 bases between them. The V gene's germline CDR1 is MNHNS and CDR2 SASEGT.

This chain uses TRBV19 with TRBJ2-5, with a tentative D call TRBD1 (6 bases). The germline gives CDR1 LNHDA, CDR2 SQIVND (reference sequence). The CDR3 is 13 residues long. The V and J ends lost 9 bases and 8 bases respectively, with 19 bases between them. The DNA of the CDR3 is TGTGCCAGCAGCTCTGGGACATTACTTACCCAGTACTTC. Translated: CASSSGTLLTQYF.

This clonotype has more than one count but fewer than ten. DNA of the CDR3: TGCAGTGCTAGGGGGGATATCGATCAGCCCCAGCATTTT. It specifies CSARGDIDQPQHF. The chain links TRBV20-1 to TRBJ1-5, with D possibly matching TRBD1 (5 bases). CDR1 is DFQATT, CDR2 SNEGSKA, per germline (reference sequence). V dropped 3 bases and J dropped 5 bases, with 11 bases sitting between them. This CDR3 comprises 13 residues.